This is a list of T cell receptor beta chains from one sample in a study of blood T cell repertoires in COVID-19. The repertoire was sequenced with immunoSEQ multiplex PCR; TCRdb's copy has only in-frame clones and lacks some. Among roughly 100,000 clones listed, 81% were seen once. The source material was peripheral blood. These receptors came from a man older than 75 with acute or convalescent COVID-19. Each CDR3 is given without its conserved first and last residue. D genes are given only for firm matches. Clone size, where shown, is once, few, many, or a class for clones that have expanded.

v_gene	d_gene	abundance	j_gene	CDR3aa
TRBV19	TRBD1	.	TRBJ1-2	ASSPRTGPHYGYT
TRBV19	TRBD2	few	TRBJ2-3	ASKGTSGFLSDTQY
TRBV6-5	TRBD2	.	TRBJ2-3	ASSLAGSTDTQY
TRBV5-5	.	.	TRBJ1-1	ASSRQILNTEAF
TRBV5-5	TRBD2	.	TRBJ2-1	ATATSGLYNEQF
TRBV7-3	.	.	TRBJ1-1	ASSRQRETEAF
TRBV3-1/TRBV3-2	.	.	TRBJ1-6	ASSQSGLPNSPLH
TRBV6-1	.	.	TRBJ1-3	ASSEGHSGNTIY
TRBV5-1	.	.	TRBJ1-3	ASSLDGLPGNTIY
TRBV28	.	.	TRBJ1-1	ASSPERIVTNTEAF
TRBV14	TRBD1	.	TRBJ1-6	ASSQERVQTPGGSPLH
TRBV9	.	.	TRBJ2-5	ASTRRPGDSRETQY
TRBV5-1	TRBD1	.	TRBJ2-2	ASSHGTGRTGELF
TRBV5-7	TRBD1	few	TRBJ2-7	ASSEGQYEQY
TRBV7-9	TRBD1	once	TRBJ1-1	ASSLVQGQGVRAF
TRBV27	.	.	TRBJ2-1	ASSRGIVSYNEQF
TRBV27	.	.	TRBJ2-3	ASSSRLDSRGVDTQY
TRBV6-1	.	.	TRBJ1-3	ASSQPGTGNTIY
TRBV19	TRBD1	few	TRBJ1-5	ATKGQFNQPQH
TRBV11-3	TRBD1	once	TRBJ2-5	ASAPGTGGTRQY
TRBV6-5	TRBD1	.	TRBJ2-7	ASRGQTVGEQY
TRBV7-9	TRBD2	.	TRBJ2-5	ASSLGPAGVQETQY
TRBV19	.	.	TRBJ1-1	ASSIAAGDIYTEAF
TRBV2	TRBD1	once	TRBJ1-5	ASSDSQGMRPQH
TRBV9	.	.	TRBJ2-1	ASSVVADLNWNEQF
TRBV7-9	.	.	TRBJ1-2	ASSLLSGDPYGYT
TRBV14	.	.	TRBJ2-2	ASSQELTGAAGELF
TRBV5-4	.	.	TRBJ2-3	ASSLGTTDTQY
TRBV30	TRBD1	.	TRBJ1-2	AWSPQGVAGYT
TRBV27	TRBD1	.	TRBJ1-2	ASSVDRDGYGYT
TRBV5-1	.	.	TRBJ1-4	ASSPRETTNEKLF
TRBV5-1	TRBD2	.	TRBJ2-7	ASGTLAGAFEQY
TRBV7-3	.	.	TRBJ1-2	ASSPDRNYGYT
TRBV29-1	.	.	TRBJ1-1	SARQGGTEAF
TRBV6-6	.	.	TRBJ2-2	ASSLETGYTGELF
TRBV28	TRBD2	.	TRBJ2-3	ASSLSPSSGATDTQY
TRBV30	.	.	TRBJ1-1	AWSVNNFGVAF
TRBV27	.	.	TRBJ2-2	ASSRPGAARATGELF
TRBV5-4	.	few	TRBJ2-2	ASSLTGDTGELF
TRBV7-7	.	few	TRBJ2-2	ASSPSSTGELF
TRBV6-5	.	few	TRBJ1-1	ASSSDRRAEAF
TRBV7-6	TRBD2	.	TRBJ2-2	ASSLLFPSGTVTGELF
TRBV2	.	few	TRBJ1-6	ASGESSYNSPLH
TRBV28	.	.	TRBJ2-1	ASSLWGTDYNEQF
TRBV4-3	.	few	TRBJ2-7	ASSQQVSGLSYEQY
TRBV5-1	TRBD1	.	TRBJ1-1	ASSPGGGTEAF
TRBV29-1	TRBD1	.	TRBJ2-1	SVGQGSSYNEQF
TRBV29-1	TRBD1	.	TRBJ2-5	SVPGQGAFRSWGTQY
TRBV28	TRBD1	.	TRBJ1-2	ASSHAGTGGYGYT
TRBV9	.	.	TRBJ1-6	ASSVVPGVGSPLH
TRBV2	TRBD1	.	TRBJ2-5	ASSGGTGGLETQY
TRBV19	.	.	TRBJ1-2	ASSTTPIGGYT